Listed below are T cell receptor beta chains from one sample, sequenced in a study of T cells after yellow fever vaccination. TCRdb itself ran the 5' RACE reads through MiXCR, one entry per CDR3 protein. The top ten hold 40% to 50% of the sample, which has 28,000 or so distinct CDR3 sequences, approximately 4.7% seen once. Specimen: CD8+ T cells sorted from PBMCs, collected 5 days after the yellow fever booster vaccination. The receptors were gathered from a man aged 25 to 40 who received the YFV17D yellow fever vaccine. CDR3s include the opening cysteine and the closing phenylalanine or tryptophan.

V	CDR3
TRBV7-9	CASSNNWGTDTQYF
TRBV27	CASSFSAGAHEQYF
TRBV6-2/TRBV6-3	CASFRGAGANVLTF
TRBV5-1	CASSLVDNSYEQYF
TRBV5-1	CATAPGRYQETQYF
TRBV5-5	CASFRYNEQFF
TRBV6-5	CASLRTAGTGELFF
TRBV30	CAWMGGYEQYF
TRBV20-1	CSASDGWANEKLFF
TRBV30	CAWSGHSSRTAYEQYF
TRBV11-2	CASSSRTGGISTDTQYF
TRBV7-8	CASSLGGLAINTQYF
TRBV20-1	CSARDWDRRNTEAFF
TRBV12-3/TRBV12-4	CASSSTGLEQYF
TRBV7-8	CASSLPAGHYEQYF
TRBV2	CASRGTGPPSYEQYF
TRBV29-1	CSVASGANEQFF
TRBV4-2	CASSQSTGVTDTQYF
TRBV20-1	CSASLRGRVYTGELFF
TRBV19	CASGAPGFEQYF
TRBV7-6	CASSSSVATPLHF
TRBV6-9	CASSYPTSHNTEAFF
TRBV12-3/TRBV12-4	CASSFEGRIGTDTQYF
TRBV20-1	CSARDMQGRSEAFF
TRBV9	CASSVTRSGELFF
TRBV12-5	CASGPEPYNEQFF
TRBV7-9	CASSLAGPRSYEQYF
TRBV10-1	CASSEGTSTYNEQFF
TRBV9	CASSSGQADTQYF
TRBV20-1	CSARNPESAGNEQFF
TRBV7-7	CASSRDIGSETQYF
TRBV7-8	CASSPSGTYEQYF
TRBV7-2	CASSLDLSYNEQFF
TRBV3-1	CASSLRLPAGGSGTGELFF
TRBV6-5	CASSYESNTHEQYF
TRBV28	CASSLWPMNTEAFF
TRBV4-3	CASSQVRGLQETQYF
TRBV19	CASSPQEGISYEQYF
TRBV5-1	CASSRTSGTHNEQFF
TRBV29-1	CSVAPGPDTQYF
TRBV12-3/TRBV12-4	CASSPGGPGELFF
TRBV29-1	CSVVENGDFYF
TRBV19	CATRQERNIQYF